One and the same sample provided the 29 T cell receptor beta chains below, sequenced in a study of blood T cell repertoires in COVID-19. TCRdb's table, derived via immunoSEQ multiplex PCR, lists solely in-frame clones and lacks some. The table lists roughly 280,000 clones, roughly 90% of them singletons, with roughly 2% in the top ten. Sequencing was carried out using peripheral blood. All receptors derive from a woman aged 50 to 60 who had recovered from COVID-19.

This clone appeared once. The V call is TRBV9, the J call TRBJ1-1; D gene uncertain. The V end lost 4 bases, the J end lost 6 bases, and 16 bases lay between the germline ends. This CDR3 contains 14 residues. CDR1 SGDLS and CDR2 YYNGEE come from the germline V gene. Written as DNA, the CDR3 is TGTGCCAGCAGCCCCAGAGGGTATGGCGCTGAAGCTTTCTTT. Amino acid sequence: CASSPRGYGAEAFF.

The chain is built from TRBV29-1 and TRBJ2-7; D may be TRBD1 (5 bases). The V gene lost 4 bases and the J gene lost 0 bases, with 10 bases spanning the gap. Germline V lookup: CDR1 SQVTM, CDR2 ANQGSEA. This CDR3 is built from 13 residues. The CDR3 DNA is TGCAGCGTTGGGACAAGTAGCTCCTACGAGCAGTACTTC. Its protein is CSVGTSSSYEQYF.

The chain carries TRBV28 and TRBJ1-1, with 10 bases that match TRBD1. CDR1 and CDR2 (germline): MDHEN, SYDVKM. J was trimmed by 0 bases and V by 8 bases; bases with no gene match: 6. There are 15 residues in the CDR3. CDR3 protein: CASGTGARVNTEAFF. Here the CDR3 DNA reads TGTGCCAGCGGGACAGGGGCGAGGGTGAACACTGAAGCTTTCTTT. Using reference TRBV28 and TRBJ1-1 for the parts outside the CDR3, the full variable domain is DVKVTQSSRYLVKRTGEKVFLECVQDMDHENMFWYRQDPGLGLRLIYFSYDVKMKEKGDIPEGYSVSREKKERFSLILESASTNQTSMYLCASGTGARVNTEAFFGQGTRLTVV.

The genes are TRBV18 and TRBJ1-1; D is ambiguous. V gave up 1 base and J gave up 1 base, with 7 bases separating them. Per the germline V gene, CDR1 is KGHSH and CDR2 is LQKENI. The length of the CDR3 is 14 residues. In DNA form, the CDR3 reads TGTGCCAGCTCACCACTTAGCGAGAACACTGAAGCTTTCTTT. This codes for CASSPLSENTEAFF.

The chain links TRBV19 to TRBJ2-1; weak D call: TRBD2 (6 bases). Germline lookup yields CDR1 LNHDA and CDR2 SQIVND (reference sequence). This CDR3 comprises 14 residues. V was clipped by 2 bases and J by 5 bases, with 10 bases between them. The CDR3 region is CASSIRDWNNEQFF. In DNA form, the CDR3 reads TGTGCCAGTAGTATAAGGGACTGGAACAATGAGCAGTTCTTC. Supplemented by reference TRBV19 and TRBJ2-1, the full variable domain reads DGGITQSPKYLFRKEGQNVTLSCEQNLNHDAMYWYRQDPGQGLRLIYYSQIVNDFQKGDIAEGYSVSREKKESFPLTVTSAQKNPTAFYLCASSIRDWNNEQFFGPGTRLTVL.

This rearrangement joins TRBV5-1 to TRBJ2-5; 9 bases agree with TRBD2. The CDR3 is made up of 16 amino acids. The germline gives CDR1 SGHRS, CDR2 YFSETQ. V was clipped by 5 bases and J by 4 bases; unmatched bases: 12. CDR3 bases: TGCGCCAGCAGGGAAGGGACTAGCAGCCTAAGAGAGACCCAGTACTTC. Protein product: CASREGTSSLRETQYF.

CDR3 amino acids: CATSDLQGEQFF. DNA for the CDR3: TGTGCCACCAGTGATTTGCAGGGCGAGCAGTTCTTC. The chain carries TRBV24-1 and TRBJ2-1; perhaps TRBD1 as D (5 bases). Between the trimmed V and J ends, which lost 0 bases and 10 bases, there was a span of 6 bases. This CDR3 has 12 amino acids. Germline lookup yields CDR1 KGHDR and CDR2 SFDVKD.

The V and J genes are TRBV7-2 and TRBJ2-2; perhaps TRBD2 as D (6 bases). The CDR3 spans 15 residues. The germline V gene encodes CDR1 SGHTA and CDR2 FQGNSA. Trimming left V 3 bases short and J 5 bases short, with 13 bases between. The CDR3 nucleotides read TGTGCCAGCAGCTTGGAGGGCTTATTGACCGGGGAGCTGTTTTTT. This sequence encodes CASSLEGLLTGELFF.

This chain uses TRBV27 with TRBJ2-6; TRBD2 matches 11 bases. V lost 4 bases, J lost 0 bases, and 11 bases stayed unmatched. Germline CDR1 MNHEY, CDR2 SMNVEV (reference sequence). This CDR3 has 20 residues. The CDR3 region has the DNA TGTGCCAGCAGTTCTAGGGCTGGGACTAGCGGCAACTCTGGGGCCAACGTCCTGACTTTC. This sequence encodes CASSSRAGTSGNSGANVLTF.

V and J are TRBV5-1 and TRBJ1-2, with 9 bases identical to TRBD1. The CDR3 totals 13 residues. Germline loops: CDR1 SGHRS, CDR2 YFSETQ. With V trimmed by 4 bases and J by 9 bases, 7 bases remained unmatched. CDR3: CASSTGTGFSYTF. CDR3 nucleotides: TGCGCCAGCAGCACCGGGACAGGGTTCAGCTACACCTTC.

The V gene is TRBV19, the J gene TRBJ1-6; TRBD1 agrees at 10 bases. Germline CDR1 is LNHDA and CDR2 is SQIVND (reference sequence). The CDR3 extends over 14 amino acids. The V segment lost 3 bases and the J segment 10 bases; nucleotides outside the gene matches: 3. The CDR3 DNA reads TGTGCCAGTAGTATCGACAGGGGGCTCTCACCCCTCCACTTT. Amino acid sequence: CASSIDRGLSPLHF. Full variable domain (outside the CDR3, taken from reference TRBV19 and TRBJ1-6): DGGITQSPKYLFRKEGQNVTLSCEQNLNHDAMYWYRQDPGQGLRLIYYSQIVNDFQKGDIAEGYSVSREKKESFPLTVTSAQKNPTAFYLCASSIDRGLSPLHFGNGTRLTVT.

This clone came up a few times. The gene calls are TRBV5-1 and TRBJ2-5; 7 bases fit TRBD1. Per germline, CDR1 SGHRS and CDR2 YFSETQ. V dropped 0 bases and J dropped 3; count of bases not matched to a gene: 8. The CDR3 is made up of 16 amino acids. In DNA, the CDR3 is TGCGCCAGCAGCTTGGTCCACCGGGACAGAGAAGAGACCCAGTACTTC. It encodes CASSLVHRDREETQYF. The full variable domain, its missing parts supplied by reference TRBV5-1 and TRBJ2-5, is KAGVTQTPRYLIKTRGQQVTLSCSPISGHRSVSWYQQTPGQGLQFLFEYFSETQRNKGNFPGRFSGRQFSNSRSEMNVSTLELGDSALYLCASSLVHRDREETQYFGPGTRLLVL.

This sequence joins TRBV29-1 and TRBJ1-2; D is perhaps TRBD1 (6 bases). V dropped 0 bases and J dropped 13 bases, with 15 bases sitting between them. The CDR3 length is 12 residues. Germline CDR1 and CDR2: SQVTM and ANQGSEA. CDR3 protein: CSVEDRGGTFTF. The CDR3, as DNA: TGCAGCGTTGAAGACCGCGGGGGGACATTCACCTTC.

The chain links TRBV19 to TRBJ1-5; 8 bases match TRBD1. Germline lookup yields CDR1 LNHDA and CDR2 SQIVND (reference sequence). CDR3 length: 15 residues. V trimming: 7 bases; J trimming: 2 bases; junction bases outside the gene matches: 7. CDR3 residues: CASTRDRGGNQPQHF. CDR3 coding DNA: TGTGCCAGTACTCGAGACAGGGGAGGCAATCAGCCCCAGCATTTT.

The V gene is TRBV5-1, the J gene TRBJ2-1, with 15 positions matching TRBD2. V lost 8 bases and J lost 6; bases outside the gene matches: 9. Germline CDR1 and CDR2: SGHRS and YFSETQ. CDR3 length equals 16 residues. This CDR3 is CASSLGLAGGLNEQFF. Written as DNA, the CDR3 is TGCGCCAGTTCTCTGGGACTAGCGGGGGGCCTCAATGAGCAGTTCTTC.

The V gene is TRBV4-3, the J gene TRBJ1-2; no reliable D call. Between the trimmed V and J ends, which lost 0 bases and 4 bases, there was a span of 15 bases. Germline V CDR1 and CDR2: LGHNA, YSLEER. The CDR3 has 16 amino acids. Here the CDR3 reads CASSQDKVSVVYGYTF. DNA of the CDR3: TGCGCCAGCAGCCAAGATAAAGTCTCGGTAGTCTATGGCTACACCTTC.

This chain joins TRBV11-1 and TRBJ2-7, with 7 positions matching TRBD2. Trimming at V came to 1 base and at J to 4 bases, leaving 7 bases not matched to a gene. Germline loops: CDR1 SGHAT, CDR2 FQDESV (reference sequence). The CDR3 is made up of 15 amino acids. The CDR3 nucleotides read TGTGCCAGCAGCTTAGGCGGGAGCCTCTATTACGAGCAGTACTTC. It codes for CASSLGGSLYYEQYF.

This chain joins TRBV27 and TRBJ2-7, with a weak D call TRBD2 (5 bases). The germline V gene has CDR1 MNHEY and CDR2 SMNVEV (reference sequence). V lost 5 bases and J 2 bases, leaving 10 bases between the germline ends. The CDR3 contains 13 residues. The DNA for the CDR3 is TGTGCCAGCAGTGGCCGAGGGACCTACGAGCAGTACTTC. Protein: CASSGRGTYEQYF.

The J gene is TRBJ2-3, the V gene TRBV11-2; 9 positions match TRBD2. J gave up 3 bases and V 5 bases, and 9 bases lay outside the gene matches. The length of the CDR3 is 16 residues. Germline assignment: CDR1 SGHAT and CDR2 FQNNGV. The CDR3 nucleotides read TGTGCCAGCAGCCATTATGGCGGGAGGGAGACAGATACGCAGTATTTT. Amino acids: CASSHYGGRETDTQYF.

This chain links TRBV5-1 with TRBJ2-1, with 12 bases fitting TRBD2. Per germline, CDR1 SGHRS and CDR2 YFSETQ. This CDR3 region has 17 residues. After removal of 3 bases from V and 3 bases from J, the junction contained 7 bases not matched to a gene. The DNA for the CDR3 is TGCGCCAGCAGCTACATCCTGACTAGCGGGAGCTACAATGAGCAGTTCTTC. Translated: CASSYILTSGSYNEQFF.

This clone was recorded only once. V gene TRBV11-2 combines with J gene TRBJ2-7; 11 nucleotides match TRBD2. V was pared by 5 bases and J by 3 bases, with 3 bases of the junction left unmatched. Germline V gene lookup returns CDR1 SGHAT and CDR2 FQNNGV. The CDR3 covers 14 residues. CDR3 in DNA: TGTGCCAGCAGCGTGGGACTAGCGGACTACGAGCAGTACTTC. The encoded protein is CASSVGLADYEQYF.

The J gene is TRBJ2-1, the V gene TRBV3-1 (or the pseudogene TRBV3-2); 7 nucleotides align to TRBD1. The CDR3 consists of 14 residues. Germline V gene lookup returns CDR1 LGHDT and CDR2 YNNKEL (reference sequence). The junction had 5 bases not matched to a gene; V was cut back by 3 bases and J by 6 bases. CDR3 loop: CASSQGYRGNEQFF. CDR3 coding DNA: TGTGCCAGCAGCCAGGGCTACAGGGGCAATGAGCAGTTCTTC.

The V gene is TRBV5-1, the J gene TRBJ1-4; 8 nucleotides match TRBD1. This CDR3 comprises 16 residues. The V gene end was trimmed by 7 bases and the J gene end by 8 bases; junction bases not matched to a gene: 16. Germline assignment: CDR1 SGHRS and CDR2 YFSETQ. CDR3 residues: CASSPFEDRVNEKLFF. The CDR3 bases are TGCGCCAGCTCCCCCTTTGAGGACAGGGTGAACGAAAAACTGTTTTTT.

This clone was seen only a few times. The V and J genes are TRBV7-8 and TRBJ2-7, with 10 nucleotides matching TRBD2. Trimming removed 4 bases from V and 2 bases from J; junction bases left unmatched: 5. Germline CDR1 and CDR2: SGHVS and FQNEAQ. This CDR3 spans 15 amino acids. The CDR3 loop reads CASSSRLAGTYEQYF. CDR3 DNA sequence: TGTGCCAGCAGCTCCCGACTAGCGGGCACCTACGAGCAGTACTTC.

CDR3 amino acids: CASTGTSSLAGELFF. The DNA for the CDR3 is TGTGCCAGCACTGGGACTAGCAGTCTGGCCGGGGAGCTGTTTTTT. The chain combines TRBV25-1 with TRBJ2-2, with 9 nucleotides matching TRBD2. This CDR3 is built from 15 residues. The germline gives CDR1 MGHDK, CDR2 SYGVNS. Trimming removed 7 bases from V and 6 bases from J; junction bases left unmatched: 9.

This rearrangement joins TRBV3-1 (or the pseudogene TRBV3-2) to TRBJ1-6; TRBD1 agrees at 8 bases. This CDR3 is 15 amino acids long. Germline V gene sequence: CDR1 LGHDT, CDR2 YNNKEL (reference sequence). The junction had 6 bases not matched to a gene; V was cut back by 4 bases and J by 7 bases. As DNA, the CDR3 is TGTGCCAGCAGCCTTCGACAGGGGCAGAATTCACCCCTCCACTTT. Its protein is CASSLRQGQNSPLHF.

The chain recombines TRBV6-2 or TRBV6-3 with TRBJ2-2; TRBD2 aligns across 14 bases. CDR3 length: 18 residues. J was trimmed by 5 bases and V by 4 bases; bases with no gene match: 9. CDR1 is MNHEY and CDR2 is SVGEGT in the germline V gene. The CDR3 spells CASSFSPGLAGDTGELFF. CDR3 nucleotide sequence: TGTGCCAGCAGTTTCTCGCCGGGACTAGCGGGGGATACCGGGGAGCTGTTTTTT.

CDR3 region: CASSQEYGGNSPLHF. The CDR3, as DNA: TGCGCCAGCAGCCAAGAGTACGGGGGGAATTCACCCCTCCACTTT. The chain links TRBV4-3 to TRBJ1-6; D is possibly TRBD1 (5 bases). The germline gives CDR1 LGHNA, CDR2 YSLEER. Trimming stripped 0 bases from V and 7 bases from J, with 10 bases between. The CDR3 totals 15 residues.

This clone was seen once. The rearrangement joins TRBV5-6 to TRBJ1-2; 9 nucleotides line up with TRBD1. Germline CDR1 reads SGHDT; CDR2 reads YYEEEE. There are 14 residues in the CDR3. With 7 bases clipped from V and 7 bases from J, the junction kept 11 bases outside the gene matches. CDR3 residues: CASWEQGAFFGYTF. Here the CDR3 DNA reads TGTGCCAGCTGGGAACAGGGGGCGTTTTTTGGCTACACCTTC. The full variable domain, its missing parts supplied by reference TRBV5-6 and TRBJ1-2, is DAGVTQSPTHLIKTRGQQVTLRCSPKSGHDTVSWYQQALGQGPQFIFQYYEEEERQRGNFPDRFSGHQFPNYSSELNVNALLLGDSALYLCASWEQGAFFGYTFGSGTRLTVV.